The 6 T cell receptor beta chains listed next were all sequenced from one sample in a study of blood T cells in healthy people across ages. The authors ran a second PCR of 7 to 11 cycles using a sample-barcoded 5' primer and a J-beta primer mix. From the 5' RACE reads, TCRdb called clonotypes with MiXCR, one entry per CDR3 protein. Altogether roughly 1.4 million distinct CDR3 sequences are present, 55% to 75% being singletons, with the ten largest covering about 6.3%. Sequencing input: blood. The receptor set was obtained from a man in his late teens or twenties in good health.

V and J are TRBV10-1 and TRBJ2-7; TRBD2 aligns across 7 bases. Germline lookup yields CDR1 WNHNN and CDR2 SYGVQD (reference sequence). V was clipped by 4 bases and J by 6 bases; unmatched bases: 12. The CDR3 runs 15 residues. The CDR3 sequence is CASSGRGGAGTEQYF. As DNA, the CDR3 is TGCGCCAGCAGTGGACGCGGTGGAGCGGGAACCGAGCAGTACTTC.

The rearrangement joins TRBV11-2 to TRBJ2-3; 8 nucleotides agree with TRBD1. Per germline, CDR1 SGHAT and CDR2 FQNNGV. The CDR3 covers 14 residues. Trimming took 5 bases from V and 5 from J; bases not matched to a gene: 6. Here the CDR3 reads CASSLDRGGDTQYF. DNA of the CDR3: TGTGCCAGCAGCCTCGACAGGGGAGGAGATACGCAGTATTTT.

The chain is built from TRBV3-1 and TRBJ1-1; the D gene is possibly TRBD1 (5 bases). Per the germline V gene, CDR1 is LGHDT and CDR2 is YNNKEL (reference sequence). This CDR3 spans 17 amino acids. Trimming shortened V by 0 bases and J by 4 bases, and 18 bases separated the two germline ends. The CDR3 DNA reads TGTGCCAGCAGCCAAGATAAAAGGGGCGCGAAGTTCACTGAAGCTTTCTTT. Translated: CASSQDKRGAKFTEAFF.

The table lists this clonotype with a few counts. The chain recombines TRBV3-1 with TRBJ2-1; D possibly corresponds to TRBD2 (6 bases). TRBJ2-7 matches the DNA end more closely, so the J call is doubtful. The CDR3 loop spans 15 amino acids. CDR1 is LGHDT, CDR2 YNNKEL, per germline (reference sequence). In DNA form, the CDR3 reads TGTGCCAGCACCAAAGTCTGGGACTCCTACAATGAGCAGTACTTC. This translates into CASTKVWDSYNEQYF.

This clonotype was counted a few times. The V call is TRBV12-3 or TRBV12-4, the J call TRBJ2-7; 8 nucleotides line up with TRBD1. Germline trimming cut 5 bases from V and 3 bases from J; bases unmatched to any gene: 9. The length of the CDR3 is 15 residues. Here the CDR3 DNA reads TGTGCCAGCAGTCCGCTGAGGACAGGGCTCTACGAGCAGTACTTC. Protein sequence: CASSPLRTGLYEQYF.

This sequence joins TRBV28 and TRBJ2-7, with D hard to call. Germline V gene data show CDR1 as MDHEN and CDR2 as SYDVKM. The CDR3 covers 15 residues. V was cut by 5 bases and J by 3 bases, with 17 bases left in between. The CDR3 reads CASSHWDQVGYEQYF. For the CDR3, the DNA is TGTGCCAGCAGTCATTGGGATCAGGTCGGCTACGAGCAGTACTTC.